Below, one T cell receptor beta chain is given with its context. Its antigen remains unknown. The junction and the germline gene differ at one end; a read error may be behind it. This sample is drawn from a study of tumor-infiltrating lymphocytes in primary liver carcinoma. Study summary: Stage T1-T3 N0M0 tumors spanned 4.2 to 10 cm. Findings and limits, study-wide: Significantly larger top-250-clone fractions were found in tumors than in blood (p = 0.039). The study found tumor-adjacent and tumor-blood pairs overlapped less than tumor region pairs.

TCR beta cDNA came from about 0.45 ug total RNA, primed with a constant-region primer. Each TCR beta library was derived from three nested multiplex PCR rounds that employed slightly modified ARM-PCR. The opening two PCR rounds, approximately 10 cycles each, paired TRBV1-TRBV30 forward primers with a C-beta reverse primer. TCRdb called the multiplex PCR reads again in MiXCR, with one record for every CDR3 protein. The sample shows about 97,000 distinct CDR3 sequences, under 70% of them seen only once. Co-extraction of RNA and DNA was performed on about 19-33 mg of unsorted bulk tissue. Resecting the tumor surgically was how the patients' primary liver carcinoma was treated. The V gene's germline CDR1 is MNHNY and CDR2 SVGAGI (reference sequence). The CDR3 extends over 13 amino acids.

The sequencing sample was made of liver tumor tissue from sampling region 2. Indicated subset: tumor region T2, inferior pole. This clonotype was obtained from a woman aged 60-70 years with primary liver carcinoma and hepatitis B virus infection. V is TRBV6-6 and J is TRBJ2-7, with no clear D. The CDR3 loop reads CTRSFSKGSEQYF. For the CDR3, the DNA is TGTACCAGGAGTTTCTCGAAGGGATCCGAGCAGTACTTC.